These T cell receptor beta chains were read from a single sample in a study of PD-1 and CTLA-4 blockade in melanoma. TCRdb's copy holds only in-frame clones and misses some; the assay was immunoSEQ multiplex PCR. The sample shows tens of thousands of clones, more than 85% of them seen only once. Sample: CD8+ T cells from peripheral blood, taken from a patient given anti-PD-1 treatment. The receptor source for this set is a human donor with melanoma. CDR3s include the opening cysteine and the closing phenylalanine or tryptophan. A D gene is named only where the DNA matches it firmly. Clone sizes are given selectively: once, few, many, or a class where the clone is expanded.

J gene	clone size	V gene	D gene	CDR3 protein	CDR3 DNA
TRBJ2-3	-	TRBV19	-	CASSIRGGDTQYF	TGTGCCAGTAGTATAAGAGGAGGGGATACGCAGTATTTT
TRBJ2-3	-	TRBV5-1	-	CASSPGRKDTQYF	TGCGCCAGCAGTCCGGGCCGAAAGGATACGCAGTATTTT
TRBJ1-1	few	TRBV6-5	-	CASSYSRRGTEAFF	TGTGCCAGCAGTTATTCTCGCAGGGGCACTGAAGCTTTCTTT
TRBJ1-1	-	TRBV30	-	CAWSSSSGWNTEAFF	TGTGCCTGGAGTTCCTCGAGCGGATGGAACACTGAAGCTTTCTTT
TRBJ2-3	-	TRBV7-6	TRBD2	CASSQSTSGVTDTQYF	TGTGCCAGCAGCCAGTCGACTAGCGGGGTCACAGATACGCAGTATTTT
TRBJ1-1	-	TRBV13	TRBD1	CASSYPSGGNTEAFF	TGTGCCAGCAGCTATCCCTCAGGGGGGAACACTGAAGCTTTCTTT
TRBJ2-1	-	TRBV4-1	-	CASSQVTGDEQFF	TGCGCCAGCAGCCAAGTAACCGGGGATGAGCAGTTCTTC
TRBJ1-1	-	TRBV19	-	CASSLSGNTEAFF	TGTGCCAGTAGTCTTTCAGGGAACACTGAAGCTTTCTTT
TRBJ2-7	-	TRBV2	TRBD1	CALRTGLMGEQYF	TGTGCCTTACGGACAGGCCTGATGGGCGAGCAGTACTTC
TRBJ2-2	-	TRBV6-5	-	CASSYSTGELFF	TGTGCCAGCAGTTACTCGACCGGGGAGCTGTTTTTT
TRBJ2-3	-	TRBV6-5	TRBD2	CATGGAPTDTQYF	TGTGCAACGGGGGGGGCCCCCACAGATACGCAGTATTTT
TRBJ2-4	-	TRBV7-9	-	CASSFNGQGVDIQYF	TGTGCCAGCAGCTTCAACGGACAAGGTGTTGACATTCAGTACTTC
TRBJ2-2	-	TRBV24-1	TRBD1	CATSDPDRGRTGELFF	TGTGCCACCAGTGACCCAGACAGGGGCAGGACCGGGGAGCTGTTTTTT
TRBJ1-2	-	TRBV7-2	TRBD1	CASSPWTGEIYGYTF	TGTGCCAGCAGCCCCTGGACAGGGGAGATCTATGGCTACACCTTC
TRBJ2-2	-	TRBV7-9	-	CASSLVGGTGELFF	TGTGCCAGCAGCTTAGTCGGTGGGACCGGGGAGCTGTTTTTT
TRBJ1-1	-	TRBV27	-	CASSLSRGGDTEAFF	TGTGCCAGCAGTTTATCTCGGGGAGGAGACACTGAAGCTTTCTTT
TRBJ2-5	-	TRBV6-1	-	CASSELKETQYF	TGTGCCAGCAGTGAATTAAAAGAGACCCAGTACTTC
TRBJ1-2	-	TRBV28	-	CASSFTGANYGYTF	TGTGCCAGCAGTTTTACAGGAGCTAACTATGGCTACACCTTC
TRBJ2-7	-	TRBV6-5	TRBD1	CASSYRGQGYEQYF	TGTGCCAGCAGTTATCGAGGACAGGGGTACGAGCAGTACTTC
TRBJ1-5	-	TRBV15	TRBD1	CATSRGGRDSGQPQHF	TGTGCCACCAGCAGAGGAGGGAGGGACAGTGGACAGCCCCAGCATTTT
TRBJ1-1	-	TRBV7-8	-	CASSPWVQNTEAFF	TGTGCCAGCAGCCCGTGGGTGCAGAACACTGAAGCTTTCTTT
TRBJ1-1	-	TRBV10-2	-	CASSRPPSGPNTEAFF	TGCGCCAGCAGTAGGCCCCCCTCGGGGCCGAACACTGAAGCTTTCTTT
TRBJ2-3	-	TRBV11-2	TRBD2	CASSLGASGSTDTQYF	TGTGCCAGCAGCCTCGGGGCTAGCGGGAGCACAGATACGCAGTATTTT
TRBJ2-1	-	TRBV11-2	TRBD2	CASSFGTSGYNEQFF	TGTGCCAGCAGCTTTGGGACTAGCGGTTACAATGAGCAGTTCTTC
TRBJ2-2	-	TRBV5-4	-	CASSLGENTGELFF	TGTGCCAGCAGCTTGGGGGAGAACACCGGGGAGCTGTTTTTT
TRBJ2-1	-	TRBV6-5	TRBD2	CASREREGQPEQFF	TGTGCCAGCAGGGAGCGGGAGGGCCAGCCTGAGCAGTTCTTC
TRBJ2-7	once	TRBV7-9	TRBD1	CASSARTGDSYEQYF	TGTGCCAGCAGCGCCCGGACAGGAGACTCCTACGAGCAGTACTTC